The sequence of this T cell receptor beta chain was determined in a study of blood T cell repertoires in COVID-19 (dated by TCRdb to about 2020). About the study as a whole: Samples covering the acute and convalescent phases of COVID-19 were provided by collaborators in the United States, Italy and Spain. The sample metadata nearly always contained a de-identified subject ID, COVID-19 status, age in years and sex. The repertoires were made available in a free public database intended to serve as a resource for research on the immune response to SARS-CoV-2. Deeply sampled blood TCRbeta repertoires from subjects exposed to, actively infected with, or recovered from COVID-19 were included in the dataset. The material from the prospective study consisted of cDNA or gDNA derived from T cells, B-cell-depleted T cells, or PBMCs. The samples were drawn from two sources: the first 160 participants of the ongoing ImmuneRACE study, and over 1,000 subjects contributed by 6 global collaborators. Where available, HLA class I and class II types were obtained from metadata supplied by the sample provider rather than from assay-based typing. Results and caveats for the whole study, not just this receptor: Clinical and demographic metadata were provided uncurated, with the amount varying by source and participant.

Comments on this clone: The specificity of this receptor is unknown. Base qualities were left out, and no much larger clone turns up one base away.

Participants in the prospective study were aged roughly 18 to 100 years, lived in about two dozen United States geographic areas, and enrolled through a virtual design. To assign participants to cohorts, the prospective study relied on clinical history that participants themselves reported in a screening survey and a study questionnaire. ImmuneRACE Cohort 3 recovered participants were defined by two consecutive negative NP/OP PCR tests, healthcare professional clearance, or symptom resolution. Mobile phlebotomists in the prospective study collected whole blood, serum and a nasopharyngeal or oropharyngeal swab from every participant. Prospective study participants could optionally give additional blood draws and questionnaires over an approximately two-month period. Blood samples from the prospective study were shipped frozen or at room temperature prior to DNA extraction. TCRbeta CDR3 regions were amplified from genomic DNA by means of the immunoSEQ Assay, a bias-controlled multiplex PCR. The original methods were these. The number of nucleated cells in each sample was estimated from the amplification of reference gene primers within the assay. Sequence reads were collapsed and filtered to measure the absolute abundance of every unique TCRbeta CDR3 rearrangement. Productive Simpson clonality was computed per sample as the square root of Simpson's diversity index over productive rearrangements. The immuneACCESS repertoire file appears here via TCRdb, limited to in-frame rearrangements. These files lack a portion of the clones; in checked studies, under half of the deficit traces to unresolved V genes, and the cause of the others is not known. The V and J calls and clone size are taken from that table; D and trimming were inferred from the DNA. The table for this sample lists 150,000 to 200,000 clones; 80% of them were counted only once. The ten most abundant clones make up roughly 3.4% of the sample.

CDR1 and CDR2, per the germline V gene, are KGHSH and LQKENI. The CDR3, from cysteine to phenylalanine, totals 14 residues. Here the CDR3 DNA is all that survives: 42 bases in frame from base 1. Cut back by 3 bases and 4 bases, the V and J ends lie 10 bases apart. The sample consisted of PBMCs or T cells enriched from blood (not recorded which). This TCR was recovered from an older woman who had recovered from COVID-19. Recombination linked TRBV18 to TRBJ2-1; TRBD1 might be the D gene, on 6 matching bases. CDR3 loop: CASSPTGLYNEQFF. Here is the DNA: TGTGCCAGCTCACCGACAGGCCTTTACAATGAGCAGTTCTTC.